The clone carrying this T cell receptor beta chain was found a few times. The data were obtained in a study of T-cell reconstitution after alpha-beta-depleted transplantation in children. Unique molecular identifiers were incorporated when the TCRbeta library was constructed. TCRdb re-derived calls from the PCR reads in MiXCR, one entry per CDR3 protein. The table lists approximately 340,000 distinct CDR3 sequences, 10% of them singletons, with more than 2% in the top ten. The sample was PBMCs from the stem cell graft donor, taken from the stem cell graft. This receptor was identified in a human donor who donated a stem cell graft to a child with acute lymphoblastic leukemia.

The CDR3, as DNA: TGCGCCAGCAGCCATCCATCAGGGTTGGACAGGGTCAATGAAAAACTGTTTTTT. Protein: CASSHPSGLDRVNEKLFF. The rearrangement uses TRBV4-3 and TRBJ1-4; 8 nucleotides agree with TRBD1. The V gene end was trimmed by 3 bases and the J gene end by 5 bases; junction bases not matched to a gene: 14. The CDR3 totals 18 residues. Germline V gene data show CDR1 as LGHNA and CDR2 as YSLEER.